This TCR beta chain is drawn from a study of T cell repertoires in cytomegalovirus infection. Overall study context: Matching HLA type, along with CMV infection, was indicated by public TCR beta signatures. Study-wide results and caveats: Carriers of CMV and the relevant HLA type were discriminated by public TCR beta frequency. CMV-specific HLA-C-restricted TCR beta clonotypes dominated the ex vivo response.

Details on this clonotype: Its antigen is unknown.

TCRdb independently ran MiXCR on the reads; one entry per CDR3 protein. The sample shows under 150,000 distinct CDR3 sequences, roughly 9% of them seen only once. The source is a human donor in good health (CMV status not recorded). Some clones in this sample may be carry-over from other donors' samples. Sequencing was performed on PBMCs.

CDR3 in amino acids: CASSYGQGYTGELFF. The CDR3 DNA sequence: TGTGCCAGCAGTTATGGGCAGGGATACACCGGGGAGCTGTTTTTT. The chain is built from TRBV6-2 or TRBV6-3 and TRBJ2-2, with a tentative D call TRBD1 (5 bases). V shed 3 bases and J shed 3 bases, with 11 bases lying between them. Germline assignment: CDR1 MNHEY and CDR2 SVGEGT. There are 15 residues in the CDR3.